Given below is one T cell receptor beta chain in context. The data originate from a study of blood T cell repertoires in COVID-19. Study-wide background: From the United States, Italy and Spain came samples of acute and convalescent COVID-19. T cells, B-cell-depleted T cells, or PBMCs supplied cDNA or gDNA.

Authors' analysis steps: Amplification with reference gene primers provided the estimates of nucleated cell counts. The assay was immunoSEQ multiplex PCR, and TCRdb's table has in-frame clones only and misses some. V, J and clone size are taken as reported in that table, and D and trimming were inferred from the DNA itself. In the table there are about 280,000 clones, approximately 83% of which are singletons. Sequencing used peripheral blood. The source is a woman aged 30 to 39 who had recovered from COVID-19.

CDR3 residues: CASSLLPGSNQPQHF. CDR3 DNA: TGTGCCAGCAGCTTATTGCCAGGGAGCAATCAGCCCCAGCATTTT. V usage is TRBV7-2 and J usage is TRBJ1-5, with D maybe TRBD1 (5 bases). V gave up 2 bases and J gave up 1 base, with 9 bases separating them. Germline loops: CDR1 SGHTA, CDR2 FQGNSA. There are 15 residues in the CDR3. Full variable domain (missing parts from reference TRBV7-2 and TRBJ1-5): GAGVSQSPSNKVTEKGKDVELRCDPISGHTALYWYRQSLGQGLEFLIYFQGNSAPDKSGLPSDRFSAERTGGSVSTLTIQRTQQEDSAVYLCASSLLPGSNQPQHFGDGTRLSIL.